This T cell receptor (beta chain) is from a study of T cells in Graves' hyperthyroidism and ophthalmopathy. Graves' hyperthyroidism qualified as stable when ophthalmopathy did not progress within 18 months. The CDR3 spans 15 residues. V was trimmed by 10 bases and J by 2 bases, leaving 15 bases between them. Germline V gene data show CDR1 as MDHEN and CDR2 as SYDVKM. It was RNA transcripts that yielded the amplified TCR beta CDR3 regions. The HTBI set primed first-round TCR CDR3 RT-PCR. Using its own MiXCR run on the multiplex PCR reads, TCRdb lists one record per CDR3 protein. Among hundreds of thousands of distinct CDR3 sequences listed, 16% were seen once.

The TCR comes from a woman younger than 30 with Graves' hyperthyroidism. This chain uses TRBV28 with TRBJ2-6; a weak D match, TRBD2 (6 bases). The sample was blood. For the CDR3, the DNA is TGTGCCACCGGGAGCCACCGGGCTGGGGCCAACGTCCTGACTTTC. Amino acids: CATGSHRAGANVLTF.